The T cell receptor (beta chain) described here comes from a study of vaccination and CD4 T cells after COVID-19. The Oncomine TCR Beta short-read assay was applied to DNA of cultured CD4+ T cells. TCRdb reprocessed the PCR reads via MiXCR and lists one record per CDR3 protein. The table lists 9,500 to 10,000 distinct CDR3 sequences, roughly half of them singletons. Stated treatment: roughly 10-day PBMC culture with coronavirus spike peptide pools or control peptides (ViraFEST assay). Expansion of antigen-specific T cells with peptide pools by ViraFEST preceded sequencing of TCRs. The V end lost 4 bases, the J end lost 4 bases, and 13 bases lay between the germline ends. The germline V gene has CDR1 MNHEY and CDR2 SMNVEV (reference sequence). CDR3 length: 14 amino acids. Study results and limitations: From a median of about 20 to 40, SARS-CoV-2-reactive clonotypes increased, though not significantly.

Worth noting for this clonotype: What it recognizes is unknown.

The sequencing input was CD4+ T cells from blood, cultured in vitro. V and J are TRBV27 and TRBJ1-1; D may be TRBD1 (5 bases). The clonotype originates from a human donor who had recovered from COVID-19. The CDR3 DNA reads TGTGCCAGCAGTTCCCCCAGGGCGGGCACTGAAGCTTTCTTT. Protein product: CASSSPRAGTEAFF.